This T cell receptor beta chain is drawn from a study of blood T cell repertoires in COVID-19. In the study overall: The United States, Italy and Spain were the sources of the acute and convalescent COVID-19 samples.

CDR1 and CDR2 from the germline V gene are SQVTM and ANQGSEA. J was trimmed by 4 bases and V by 2 bases; bases with no gene match: 7. There are 15 residues in the CDR3. Repertoires were generated with immunoSEQ multiplex PCR, while TCRdb's copy carries only in-frame clones and drops some. The sample yields about 310,000 clones, about nine tenths seen once. The rearrangement links TRBV29-1 to TRBJ2-3; 9 bases agree with TRBD2. The source is a woman younger than 30 who had recovered from COVID-19. Sequencing input: PBMCs or T cells enriched from blood (not recorded which). CDR3 coding DNA: TGCAGCGTTGAAATTACAGCGGGGGGACCAGATACGCAGTATTTT. The encoded protein is CSVEITAGGPDTQYF.